Following are 17 T cell receptor beta chains from one sample sequenced in a study of somatic mutations in cytotoxic T cells in rheumatoid arthritis. Sequencing used immunoSEQ multiplex PCR; TCRdb keeps in-frame clones, though not all of them. The sample contains more than 20,000 clones, more than 75% of which appear only once. The sequenced sample was CD8+ T cells sorted from blood. Receptors were obtained from a man in his forties or fifties in good health.

The chain couples TRBV6-4 to TRBJ2-5; D may be TRBD2 (6 bases). CDR3 size: 13 residues. V shed 5 bases and J shed 3 bases, with 10 bases lying between them. Germline V gene sequence: CDR1 MRHNA, CDR2 SNTAGT. The CDR3, as DNA: TGTGCCAGCAGTATGACTAGGGAAGAGACCCAGTACTTC. The encoded protein is CASSMTREETQYF.

This chain connects TRBV10-3 to TRBJ1-2; 10 nucleotides match TRBD1. Trimming removed 6 bases from V and 1 base from J; junction bases left unmatched: 8. The length of the CDR3 is 16 residues. The germline V gene encodes CDR1 ENHRY and CDR2 SYGVKD. DNA of the CDR3: TGTGCCATCAGGACGACAGGGGGCGCCGATAACTATGGCTACACCTTC. Residues: CAIRTTGGADNYGYTF.

This clone was seen more than once but under ten times. The rearrangement joins TRBV27 to TRBJ2-1; 10 nucleotides line up with TRBD2. The length of the CDR3 is 15 residues. With 6 bases clipped from V and 4 bases from J, the junction kept 6 bases outside the gene matches. Germline CDR1 is MNHEY and CDR2 is SMNVEV (reference sequence). The chain's CDR3 is CASSKREGGYNEQFF. The CDR3 DNA reads as TGTGCCAGCAGCAAGCGGGAGGGAGGGTACAATGAGCAGTTCTTC.

The rearrangement joins TRBV9 to TRBJ2-7; possible D gene TRBD1, 6 bases. V was shortened by 4 bases and J by 0 bases, with 11 bases between the two germline ends. The V gene's germline CDR1 is SGDLS and CDR2 YYNGEE. The CDR3 consists of 14 residues. The DNA for the CDR3 is TGTGCCAGCAGCTCCCGGGACAACTCCTACGAGCAGTACTTC. It yields the protein CASSSRDNSYEQYF.

The chain is built from TRBV7-9 and TRBJ1-4; weak D call: TRBD1 (6 bases). Germline loops: CDR1 SEHNR, CDR2 FQNEAQ (reference sequence). V shed 6 bases and J shed 8 bases, with 22 bases lying between them. The CDR3 length is 16 residues. CDR3 sequence reads: CASSLKGGRGGEKLFF. The CDR3 DNA reads TGTGCCAGCAGTCTAAAAGGTGGCAGGGGTGGGGAAAAACTGTTTTTT.

This chain joins TRBV6-6 and TRBJ2-7; tentative D call: TRBD1 (6 bases). CDR3 length equals 13 residues. The germline gives CDR1 MNHNY, CDR2 SVGAGI (reference sequence). Trimming removed 4 bases from V and 3 bases from J, with 10 bases in between. CDR3 residues: CASSFQDSYEQYF. The CDR3 DNA reads TGTGCCAGCAGTTTCCAGGACAGCTACGAGCAGTACTTC.

The chain uses TRBV9 and TRBJ1-2; 10 nucleotides agree with TRBD1. Germline-derived CDR1 and CDR2 are SGDLS and YYNGEE. The ends lost 3 bases at V and 5 bases at J; junction bases unmatched: 4. The CDR3 covers 14 residues. The CDR3 bases are TGTGCCAGCAGCGCGGGGACAGGGGTTTATGGCTACACCTTC. Translating it yields CASSAGTGVYGYTF.

The chain uses TRBV5-8 and TRBJ1-1; D might be TRBD1 (5 bases). Deletions cut 4 bases from V and 1 base from J, with 11 bases between. This CDR3 region has 14 residues. The V gene's germline CDR1 is SGHTS and CDR2 YDEGEE. CDR3 region: CASSHWGRNTEAFF. The CDR3 DNA is TGTGCCAGCAGCCACTGGGGGAGGAACACTGAAGCTTTCTTT.

In this sample, this clone turned up once. The chain combines TRBV2 with TRBJ1-2; D call uncertain. Trimming removed 2 bases at V and 7 bases at J, with 5 bases between. The CDR3 spans 11 residues. Germline V lookup: CDR1 SNHLY, CDR2 FYNNEI. CDR3 DNA sequence: TGTGCCAGCAGTGAAAGAAGTGGCTACACCTTC. It is translated as CASSERSGYTF. Filled out from reference TRBV2 and TRBJ1-2, the complete variable domain reads EPEVTQTPSHQVTQMGQEVILRCVPISNHLYFYWYRQILGQKVEFLVSFYNNEISEKSEIFDDQFSVERPDGSNFTLKIRSTKLEDSAMYFCASSERSGYTFGSGTRLTVV.

The chain couples TRBV7-8 to TRBJ2-7, with D perhaps TRBD2 (6 bases). V dropped 1 base and J dropped 5 bases, with 12 bases sitting between them. The CDR3 has 14 amino acids. Per the germline V gene, CDR1 is SGHVS and CDR2 is FQNEAQ. CDR3 amino acids: CASSLVGSEHEQYF. The CDR3 DNA reads TGTGCCAGCAGCTTAGTCGGGAGTGAGCACGAGCAGTACTTC. The variable domain in full, with the rest retrieved from reference TRBV7-8 and TRBJ2-7, is GAGVSQSPRYKVAKRGQDVALRCDPISGHVSLFWYQQALGQGPEFLTYFQNEAQLDKSGLPSDRFFAERPEGSVSTLKIQRTQQEDSAVYLCASSLVGSEHEQYFGPGTRLTVT.

The V gene is TRBV9, the J gene TRBJ2-3, with TRBD2 matching over 15 bases. CDR1 and CDR2 (germline): SGDLS, YYNGEE. CDR3 size: 16 residues. The junction had 3 bases not matched to a gene; V was cut back by 3 bases and J by 4 bases. This chain's CDR3 is CASSEGLAGGSDTQYF. The CDR3 DNA reads TGTGCCAGCAGCGAGGGACTAGCGGGAGGATCAGATACGCAGTATTTT.

This chain connects TRBV7-8 to TRBJ2-3; D gene uncertain. Germline V CDR1 and CDR2: SGHVS, FQNEAQ. There are 15 residues in the CDR3. Deletions cut 1 base from V and 0 bases from J, with 8 bases between. DNA of the CDR3: TGTGCCAGCAGCTTAGTTGCGAGCAGCACAGATACGCAGTATTTT. Translation gives CASSLVASSTDTQYF.

The chain links TRBV5-6 to TRBJ1-2; weak D call: TRBD1 (6 bases). Per germline, CDR1 SGHDT and CDR2 YYEEEE. This CDR3 contains 14 residues. Trimming shortened V by 4 bases and J by 8 bases, and 18 bases separated the two germline ends. The CDR3 region is CASSGGYRERGYTF. The CDR3 DNA sequence: TGTGCCAGCAGCGGCGGATACAGGGAGAGAGGCTACACCTTC. The whole variable domain, filled in from reference TRBV5-6 and TRBJ1-2, reads DAGVTQSPTHLIKTRGQQVTLRCSPKSGHDTVSWYQQALGQGPQFIFQYYEEEERQRGNFPDRFSGHQFPNYSSELNVNALLLGDSALYLCASSGGYRERGYTFGSGTRLTVV.

The chain employs TRBV7-8 and TRBJ2-3; no clear D. Germline V CDR1 and CDR2: SGHVS, FQNEAQ. This CDR3 contains 15 residues. V was cut by 1 base and J by 0 bases, with 8 bases left in between. CDR3 nucleotides: TGTGCCAGCAGCTTAGAGGGCCTCAGCACAGATACGCAGTATTTT. Its protein is CASSLEGLSTDTQYF.

The J gene is TRBJ2-2, the V gene TRBV7-9; D remains unclear. Trimming stripped 4 bases from V and 8 bases from J, with 8 bases between. The CDR3 has 12 residues. Germline lookup yields CDR1 SEHNR and CDR2 FQNEAQ (reference sequence). In DNA form, the CDR3 reads TGTGCCAGCAGCTATTGGGTTGGGGAGCTGTTTTTT. This codes for CASSYWVGELFF.

The sample holds one count of this clone. The gene calls are TRBV28 and TRBJ2-3, with 10 bases identical to TRBD2. Germline V gene data show CDR1 as MDHEN and CDR2 as SYDVKM. Losses at the gene ends were 5 bases for V and 3 bases for J; bases not matched to a gene: 11. The length of the CDR3 is 17 residues. CDR3 sequence reads: CASSTQQREGRTDTQYF. The DNA for the CDR3 is TGTGCCAGCAGTACCCAGCAGCGGGAGGGCCGAACAGATACGCAGTATTTT.

The chain joins TRBV7-8 to TRBJ2-7, with D perhaps being TRBD1 or TRBD2 (5 bases each). This CDR3 region has 19 residues. V was clipped by 2 bases and J by 0 bases, with 23 bases between them. Germline CDR1 SGHVS, CDR2 FQNEAQ. CDR3 nucleotides: TGTGCCAGCAGCTTAAAATACGGTAGAACGGGACGAAGCTCCTACGAGCAGTACTTC. It codes for CASSLKYGRTGRSSYEQYF.